Shown below are 28 T cell receptor beta chains from a single sample sequenced in a study of resident and recirculating memory T cells in vitiligo (dated by TCRdb to the late 2010s). The library was obtained by the immunoSEQ multiplex PCR assay. Held by TCRdb, this immuneACCESS table contains in-frame sequences only and omits some clones. Under half of the omission traces to an unresolved V gene where checked; the cause of the rest is unknown. The sample profile shows roughly 76,000 clones; just over 90% of them were found once. In total, the top ten clones hold 4.9% of the sample. Input material: blood. The receptor source for this set is a male donor with vitiligo.

The V gene is TRBV6-4, the J gene TRBJ1-2, with 8 bases that match TRBD1. This CDR3 region has 13 residues. Trimming at V came to 6 bases and at J to 5 bases, leaving 5 bases not matched to a gene. Germline V lookup: CDR1 MRHNA, CDR2 SNTAGT. This chain's CDR3 is CASSPRTGYGYTF. CDR3 nucleotides: TGTGCCAGCAGCCCTAGGACAGGGTATGGCTACACCTTC.

V is TRBV9 and J is TRBJ2-1; a weak D match, TRBD2 (5 bases). The CDR3 length is 16 residues. V was clipped by 0 bases and J by 0 bases, with 10 bases between them. Germline V CDR1 and CDR2: SGDLS, YYNGEE. The CDR3 nucleotides read TGTGCCAGCAGCGTAGTCGAGGGTTTCTCCTACAATGAGCAGTTCTTC. Translated: CASSVVEGFSYNEQFF.

The rearrangement links TRBV9 to TRBJ2-3; 9 nucleotides line up with TRBD1. CDR1 is SGDLS and CDR2 is YYNGEE in the germline V gene. Losses at the gene ends were 3 bases for V and 3 bases for J; bases not matched to a gene: 8. The CDR3 spans 16 residues. Here the CDR3 reads CASSASDRGWTDTQYF. The DNA for the CDR3 is TGTGCCAGCAGCGCTTCGGACAGGGGATGGACAGATACGCAGTATTTT.

The chain combines TRBV4-3 with TRBJ1-1, with TRBD1 matching 8 bases. Germline values: CDR1 LGHNA, CDR2 YSLEER. The length of the CDR3 is 13 residues. J gave up 11 bases and V 0 bases, and 5 bases lay outside the gene matches. The CDR3 DNA sequence: TGCGCCAGCAGCCAAGAGTGGACAGGGCTCGCTTTCTTT. This translates into CASSQEWTGLAFF.

V usage is TRBV12-5 and J usage is TRBJ1-6; a possible D gene is TRBD1 (6 bases). Germline lookup yields CDR1 LGHNT and CDR2 FRNRAP. There are 18 residues in the CDR3. V was pared by 0 bases and J by 8 bases, with 20 bases between. CDR3 sequence reads: CASGLVLRGGRGDSPLHF. In DNA, the CDR3 is TGTGCTAGTGGTTTGGTATTACGGGGGGGCCGAGGGGATTCACCCCTCCACTTT.

This chain uses TRBV9 with TRBJ2-3; 8 bases match TRBD2. The CDR3 has 16 residues. With V trimmed by 7 bases and J by 0 bases, 10 bases remained unmatched. Germline loops: CDR1 SGDLS, CDR2 YYNGEE. CDR3 residues: CASDAEGLVSTDTQYF. Written as DNA, the CDR3 is TGTGCCAGCGACGCCGAGGGACTAGTAAGCACAGATACGCAGTATTTT.

DNA for the CDR3: TGTGCCAGCAGTGAATCAACAGGGTATAACACAGATACGCAGTATTTT. This codes for CASSESTGYNTDTQYF. V is TRBV25-1 and J is TRBJ2-3, with D perhaps TRBD1 (6 bases). The CDR3 spans 16 residues. The germline CDR1 and CDR2 sequences are MGHDK and SYGVNS. Trimming took off 1 base at V and 2 bases at J, with 13 bases between the two ends.

The chain links TRBV18 to TRBJ1-5, with 7 bases identical to TRBD1. V dropped 0 bases and J dropped 4; count of bases not matched to a gene: 6. Germline V gene sequence: CDR1 KGHSH, CDR2 LQKENI. CDR3 length: 16 amino acids. The CDR3 reads CASSPPTGAGNQPQHF. CDR3 DNA sequence: TGTGCCAGCTCACCACCAACAGGGGCTGGGAATCAGCCCCAGCATTTT.

This clone was seen just once. This chain joins TRBV18 and TRBJ2-5; no clear D gene. CDR1 is KGHSH, CDR2 LQKENI, per germline. V lost 6 bases, J lost 0 bases, and 8 bases lay in between. This CDR3 region has 13 residues. CDR3 protein: CASSSQHQETQYF. DNA of the CDR3: TGTGCCAGCTCGTCACAGCACCAAGAGACCCAGTACTTC.

This rearrangement joins TRBV7-9 to TRBJ1-2; 7 positions agree with TRBD1. CDR1 SEHNR and CDR2 FQNEAQ come from the germline V gene (reference sequence). The CDR3 sequence is 12 residues long. Trimming took 5 bases from V and 7 from J; bases not matched to a gene: 4. Here the CDR3 reads CASSPGTAGYTF. The DNA of the CDR3 is TGTGCCAGCAGCCCAGGGACAGCTGGCTACACCTTC. Full variable domain (outside the CDR3, taken from reference TRBV7-9 and TRBJ1-2): DTGVSQNPRHKITKRGQNVTFRCDPISEHNRLYWYRQTLGQGPEFLTYFQNEAQLEKSRLLSDRFSAERPKGSFSTLEIQRTEQGDSAMYLCASSPGTAGYTFGSGTRLTVV.

This clone showed up just once. The chain employs TRBV29-1 and TRBJ2-2; possible D gene TRBD2, 7 bases. The V gene's germline CDR1 is SQVTM and CDR2 ANQGSEA. V was pared by 4 bases and J by 1 base, with 13 bases between. CDR3 length equals 15 residues. The CDR3 spells CSVVKGGMNTGELFF. The CDR3 DNA is TGCAGCGTTGTTAAGGGGGGGATGAACACCGGGGAGCTGTTTTTT.

The V gene is TRBV30, the J gene TRBJ1-2; TRBD1 matches at 10 bases. Trimming took 6 bases from V and 5 from J; bases not matched to a gene: 3. This CDR3 is 12 amino acids long. The germline CDR1 and CDR2 sequences are GTSNPN and SVGIG (reference sequence). The CDR3 here is CACAGQGYGYTF. DNA for the CDR3: TGTGCCTGCGCGGGACAGGGGTATGGCTACACCTTC.

The rearrangement joins TRBV5-6 to TRBJ2-6, with 7 bases matching TRBD1. After removal of 0 bases from V and 2 bases from J, the junction contained 8 bases not matched to a gene. CDR1 is SGHDT, CDR2 YYEEEE, per germline. This CDR3 comprises 18 residues. This CDR3 reads CASSLDRGTQAGANVLTF. As DNA, the CDR3 is TGTGCCAGCAGCTTGGACAGGGGAACTCAGGCTGGGGCCAACGTCCTGACTTTC.

The chain recombines TRBV9 with TRBJ2-1, with TRBD2 matching 9 bases. Germline CDR1 reads SGDLS; CDR2 reads YYNGEE. Unmatched junction bases numbered 7, after V lost 0 bases and J lost 6 bases. This CDR3 region has 16 residues. The CDR3 nucleotides read TGTGCCAGCAGCGTAGCGGGCGGGGGGGGAGGCAATGAGCAGTTCTTC. This sequence encodes CASSVAGGGGGNEQFF.

The chain has TRBV7-9 and TRBJ2-3, with D unresolved. With 1 base removed from V and 4 bases from J, the gap between germline ends came to 9 bases. In germline, CDR1 is SEHNR, CDR2 FQNEAQ (reference sequence). This CDR3 has 14 residues. The CDR3 coding sequence is TGTGCCAGCAGCTTAGAGCCCCCACCAGATACGCAGTATTTT. It specifies CASSLEPPPDTQYF.

The genes are TRBV6-6 and TRBJ2-1; D uncertain. Germline V lookup: CDR1 MNHNY, CDR2 SVGAGI (reference sequence). This CDR3 has 12 amino acids. Between the trimmed V and J ends, which lost 10 bases and 4 bases, there was a span of 11 bases. This chain's CDR3 is CATRLGYNEQFF. In DNA form, the CDR3 reads TGTGCCACCCGGCTAGGTTACAATGAGCAGTTCTTC.

The rearrangement joins TRBV4-2 to TRBJ1-2; D ambiguous. CDR3 length equals 17 residues. Germline V gene data show CDR1 as LGHNA and CDR2 as YNFKEQ. V lost 0 bases and J 2 bases, leaving 16 bases between the germline ends. The CDR3 spells CASSQESGGLANYGYTF. In DNA, the CDR3 is TGTGCCAGCAGCCAAGAATCCGGAGGGCTAGCGAACTATGGCTACACCTTC.

The CDR3 loop is CASSAQGVVDEKLFF. CDR3 nucleotide sequence: TGTGCCAGCAGCGCACAGGGAGTTGTGGATGAAAAACTGTTTTTT. The rearrangement uses TRBV6-1 and TRBJ1-4; D is possibly TRBD1 (6 bases). Germline CDR1 MNHNS, CDR2 SASEGT. Between the trimmed V and J ends, which lost 6 bases and 6 bases, there was a span of 17 bases. The CDR3 extends over 15 amino acids.

J is TRBJ1-1 and V is TRBV5-8; no definite D call. Trimming took 4 bases from V and 4 from J, leaving 11 bases between them. The CDR3 consists of 13 residues. Per germline, CDR1 SGHTS and CDR2 YDEGEE. DNA of the CDR3: TGTGCCAGCAGCCCGCAAGTCGGCACTGAAGCTTTCTTT. This encodes CASSPQVGTEAFF.

CDR3 in amino acids: CASRLTGGGEKLFF. CDR3 DNA sequence: TGTGCCAGCAGGTTAACAGGGGGCGGTGAAAAACTGTTTTTT. The chain combines TRBV2 with TRBJ1-4; 9 nucleotides align to TRBD1. The CDR3 length is 14 residues. Germline values: CDR1 SNHLY, CDR2 FYNNEI. V was clipped by 6 bases and J by 7 bases; unmatched bases: 6.

The rearrangement uses TRBV6-1 and TRBJ1-1; possible D gene TRBD1, 5 bases. V was trimmed by 6 bases and J by 0 bases, leaving 11 bases between them. Germline CDR1 reads MNHNS; CDR2 reads SASEGT. CDR3 length: 14 residues. The CDR3 DNA reads TGTGCCAGCAGGGGGGAGGGCCTGAACACTGAAGCTTTCTTT. It codes for CASRGEGLNTEAFF.

This clone was recorded many times. V gene TRBV6-1 combines with J gene TRBJ1-5; D gene uncertain. This CDR3 has 14 residues. The germline V gene encodes CDR1 MNHNS and CDR2 SASEGT. Between the trimmed V and J ends, which lost 2 bases and 8 bases, there was a span of 13 bases. CDR3 sequence (DNA): TGTGCCAGCAGTGAATCGGAGTCTGTTGAGCCCCAGCATTTT. Translated: CASSESESVEPQHF.

This rearrangement joins TRBV14 to TRBJ1-6; maybe TRBD1 (6 bases). The V end lost 0 bases, the J end lost 13 bases, and 10 bases lay between the germline ends. Germline V gene data show CDR1 as SGHDN and CDR2 as FVKESK. This CDR3 is 13 amino acids long. CDR3 in DNA: TGTGCCAGCAGCCAAGAAGGCAGGGGCCCCCTCCACTTT. It yields the protein CASSQEGRGPLHF. The variable domain in full, with the rest retrieved from reference TRBV14 and TRBJ1-6, is EAGVTQFPSHSVIEKGQTVTLRCDPISGHDNLYWYRRVMGKEIKFLLHFVKESKQDESGMPNNRFLAERTGGTYSTLKVQPAELEDSGVYFCASSQEGRGPLHFGNGTRLTVT.

The chain employs TRBV14 and TRBJ1-6; 9 nucleotides agree with TRBD1. CDR1 is SGHDN, CDR2 FVKESK, per germline. The CDR3 is 15 amino acids. The ends lost 4 bases at V and 6 bases at J; junction bases unmatched: 4. The CDR3: CASSRRDRANSPLHF. CDR3 coding DNA: TGTGCCAGCAGCCGACGGGACAGGGCTAATTCACCCCTCCACTTT.

As DNA, the CDR3 is TGTGCCAGCAGCTTGCCCGGGACAGGGATGTCCTATGGCTACACCTTC. Translating it yields CASSLPGTGMSYGYTF. This rearrangement joins TRBV5-6 to TRBJ1-2; 9 nucleotides match TRBD1. The V gene end was trimmed by 1 base and the J gene end by 4 bases; junction bases not matched to a gene: 8. The CDR3 loop spans 16 amino acids. The V gene's germline CDR1 is SGHDT and CDR2 YYEEEE.

This sequence joins TRBV7-2 and TRBJ1-6; TRBD1 aligns across 7 bases. Germline V gene data show CDR1 as SGHTA and CDR2 as FQGNSA. CDR3 length equals 15 residues. V lost 5 bases to trimming and J lost 7 bases; unmatched junction nucleotides: 8. This CDR3 reads CASSPRQGTNSPLHF. Here the CDR3 DNA reads TGTGCCAGCAGCCCCCGACAGGGCACCAATTCACCCCTCCACTTT.

CDR3: CASSSNRGSTDTQYF. The CDR3 region has the DNA TGTGCCAGCAGCTCCAACAGGGGGAGCACAGATACGCAGTATTTT. This chain joins TRBV7-8 and TRBJ2-3; TRBD1 matches 8 bases. V gave up 4 bases and J gave up 0 bases; unmatched junction bases: 3. CDR1 and CDR2 (germline): SGHVS, FQNEAQ. This CDR3 contains 15 residues. Based on the CDR3 plus reference TRBV7-8 and TRBJ2-3, the full variable domain is GAGVSQSPRYKVAKRGQDVALRCDPISGHVSLFWYQQALGQGPEFLTYFQNEAQLDKSGLPSDRFFAERPEGSVSTLKIQRTQQEDSAVYLCASSSNRGSTDTQYFGPGTRLTVL.

This chain connects TRBV19 to TRBJ1-4; 10 nucleotides line up with TRBD1. J gave up 7 bases and V 5 bases, and 10 bases lay outside the gene matches. This CDR3 has 16 residues. CDR1 LNHDA and CDR2 SQIVND come from the germline V gene (reference sequence). CDR3 DNA: TGTGCCAGTAGTCCTGGCGACAGGGGGCTGGGTGAAAAACTGTTTTTT. Translating gives CASSPGDRGLGEKLFF.